This T cell receptor beta chain was retrieved from a study of blood T cell repertoires in COVID-19. On the study more broadly: The origin of the acute and convalescent COVID-19 samples was the United States, Italy and Spain. The analysed material was cDNA or gDNA that came from T cells, B-cell-depleted T cells, or PBMCs.

The CDR3 loop spans 15 amino acids. Trimming took 0 bases from V and 6 from J, leaving 10 bases between them. Germline V gene data show CDR1 as SGDLS and CDR2 as YYNGEE. In the original workflow: Nucleated cell number was recorded as an estimate derived from reference gene primer amplification. The assay was immunoSEQ multiplex PCR, and TCRdb's table has in-frame clones only and misses some. V, J and clone size reflect that table, while D and trimming were determined from the DNA. Seen here are around 79,000 clones, about 83% observed once, and the top ten hold less than 8%. The sample holds a few counts of this clone.

V and J are TRBV9 and TRBJ1-6; TRBD1 is a possible D gene (5 bases). The sequenced material came from peripheral blood. The receptor comes from a woman aged 60 to 75 with acute or convalescent COVID-19. The CDR3 spells CASSVERGGNSPLHF. In DNA form, the CDR3 reads TGTGCCAGCAGCGTAGAAAGGGGAGGTAATTCACCCCTCCACTTT.